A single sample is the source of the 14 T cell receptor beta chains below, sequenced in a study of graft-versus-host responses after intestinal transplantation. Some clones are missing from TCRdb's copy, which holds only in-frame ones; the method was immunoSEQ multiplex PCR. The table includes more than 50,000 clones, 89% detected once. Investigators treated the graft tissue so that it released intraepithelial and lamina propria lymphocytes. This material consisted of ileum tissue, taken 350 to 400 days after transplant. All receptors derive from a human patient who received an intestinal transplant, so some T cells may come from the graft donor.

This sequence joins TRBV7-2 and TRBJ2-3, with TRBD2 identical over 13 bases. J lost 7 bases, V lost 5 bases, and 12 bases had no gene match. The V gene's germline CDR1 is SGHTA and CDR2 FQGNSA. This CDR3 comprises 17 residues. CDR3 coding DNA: TGTGCCAGCAGCGCTGCACGACTAGCGGGAGGAGAGAATACGCAGTATTTT. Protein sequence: CASSAARLAGGENTQYF.

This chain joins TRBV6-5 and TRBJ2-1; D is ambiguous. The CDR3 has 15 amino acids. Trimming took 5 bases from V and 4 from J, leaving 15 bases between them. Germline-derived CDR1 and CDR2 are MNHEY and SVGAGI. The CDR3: CASSVVAQPYNEQFF. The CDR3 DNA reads TGTGCCAGCAGTGTGGTGGCACAGCCGTACAATGAGCAGTTCTTC.

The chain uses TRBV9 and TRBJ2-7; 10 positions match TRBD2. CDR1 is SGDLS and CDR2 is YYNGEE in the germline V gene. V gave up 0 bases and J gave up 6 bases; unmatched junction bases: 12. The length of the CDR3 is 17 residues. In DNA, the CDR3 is TGTGCCAGCAGCGTAGCGTTCACTAGCGGGAAGTCTCGCGAGCAGTACTTC. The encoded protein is CASSVAFTSGKSREQYF.

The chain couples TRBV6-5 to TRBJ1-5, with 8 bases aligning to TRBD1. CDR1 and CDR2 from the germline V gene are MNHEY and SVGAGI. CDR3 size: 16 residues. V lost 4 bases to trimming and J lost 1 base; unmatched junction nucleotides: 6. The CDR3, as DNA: TGTGCCAGCAGTTTTACAGGGGGTTTGAGCAATCAGCCCCAGCATTTT. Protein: CASSFTGGLSNQPQHF.

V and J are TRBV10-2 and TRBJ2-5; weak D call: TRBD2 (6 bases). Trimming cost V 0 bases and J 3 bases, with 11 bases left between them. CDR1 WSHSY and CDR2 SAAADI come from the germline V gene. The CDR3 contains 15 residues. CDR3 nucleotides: TGCGCCAGCAGTGAGTCGGGCGGGGAAGAAGAGACCCAGTACTTC. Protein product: CASSESGGEEETQYF.

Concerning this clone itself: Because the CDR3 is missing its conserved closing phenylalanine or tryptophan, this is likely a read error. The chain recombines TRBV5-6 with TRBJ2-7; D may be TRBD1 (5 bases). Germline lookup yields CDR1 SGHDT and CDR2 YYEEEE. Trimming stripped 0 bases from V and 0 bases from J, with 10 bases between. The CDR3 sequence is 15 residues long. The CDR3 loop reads CASSLGDRHSYEQYL. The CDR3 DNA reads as TGTGCCAGCAGCTTGGGAGACAGACACTCCTACGAGCAGTACCTC.

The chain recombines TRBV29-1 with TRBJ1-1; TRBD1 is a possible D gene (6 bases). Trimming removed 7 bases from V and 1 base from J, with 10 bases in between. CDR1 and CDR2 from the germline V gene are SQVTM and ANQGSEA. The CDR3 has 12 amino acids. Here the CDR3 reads CSAGQPNTEAFF. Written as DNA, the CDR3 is TGCAGCGCAGGACAGCCGAACACTGAAGCTTTCTTT.

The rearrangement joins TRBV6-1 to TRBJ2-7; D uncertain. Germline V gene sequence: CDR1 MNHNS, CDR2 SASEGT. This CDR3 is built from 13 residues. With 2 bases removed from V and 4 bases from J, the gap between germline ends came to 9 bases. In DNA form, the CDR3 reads TGTGCCAGCAGTGAAAGGATGGTTTACGAGCAGTACTTC. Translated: CASSERMVYEQYF.

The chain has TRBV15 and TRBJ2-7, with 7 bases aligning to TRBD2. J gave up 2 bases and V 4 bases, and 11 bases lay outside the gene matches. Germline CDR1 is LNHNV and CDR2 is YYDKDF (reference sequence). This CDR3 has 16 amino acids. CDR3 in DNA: TGTGCCACCAGCACTCCTCCGGGACTAACGGCCTACGAGCAGTACTTC. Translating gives CATSTPPGLTAYEQYF.

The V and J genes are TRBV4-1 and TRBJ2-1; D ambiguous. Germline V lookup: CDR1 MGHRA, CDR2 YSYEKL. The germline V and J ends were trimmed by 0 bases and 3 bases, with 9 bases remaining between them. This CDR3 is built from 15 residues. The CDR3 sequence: CASSQDTARYNEQFF. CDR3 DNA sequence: TGCGCCAGCAGCCAAGATACAGCTCGCTACAATGAGCAGTTCTTC.

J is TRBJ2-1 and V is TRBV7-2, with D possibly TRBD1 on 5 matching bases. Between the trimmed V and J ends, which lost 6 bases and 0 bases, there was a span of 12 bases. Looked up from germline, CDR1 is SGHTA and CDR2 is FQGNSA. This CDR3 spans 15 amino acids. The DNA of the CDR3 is TGTGCCAGCAGTTATCGACAGTTCTCCTACAATGAGCAGTTCTTC. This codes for CASSYRQFSYNEQFF.

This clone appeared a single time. Written as DNA, the CDR3 is TGTGCCAGCAGCCTACCCCCGGGACAGGGTAACAACGAGCAGTACTTC. Translated, it gives CASSLPPGQGNNEQYF. The rearrangement joins TRBV14 to TRBJ2-7; 9 bases fit TRBD1. Germline CDR1 reads SGHDN; CDR2 reads FVKESK. The CDR3 is 16 amino acids. The V segment lost 4 bases and the J segment 5 bases; nucleotides outside the gene matches: 12.

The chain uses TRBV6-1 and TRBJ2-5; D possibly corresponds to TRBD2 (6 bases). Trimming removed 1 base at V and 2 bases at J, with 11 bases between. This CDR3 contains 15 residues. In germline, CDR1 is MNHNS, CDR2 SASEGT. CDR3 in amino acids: CASSEVAGRQETQYF. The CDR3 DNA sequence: TGTGCCAGCAGTGAAGTAGCAGGGAGGCAAGAGACCCAGTACTTC.

CDR3 region: CASLLGLSYEQYF. The DNA for the CDR3 is TGTGCCAGCCTACTAGGCCTCTCCTACGAGCAGTACTTC. The rearrangement links TRBV6-6 to TRBJ2-7, with TRBD2 as a possible D gene (5 bases). The germline CDR1 and CDR2 sequences are MNHNY and SVGAGI (reference sequence). The CDR3 loop spans 13 amino acids. Trimming shortened V by 8 bases and J by 0 bases, and 11 bases separated the two germline ends.